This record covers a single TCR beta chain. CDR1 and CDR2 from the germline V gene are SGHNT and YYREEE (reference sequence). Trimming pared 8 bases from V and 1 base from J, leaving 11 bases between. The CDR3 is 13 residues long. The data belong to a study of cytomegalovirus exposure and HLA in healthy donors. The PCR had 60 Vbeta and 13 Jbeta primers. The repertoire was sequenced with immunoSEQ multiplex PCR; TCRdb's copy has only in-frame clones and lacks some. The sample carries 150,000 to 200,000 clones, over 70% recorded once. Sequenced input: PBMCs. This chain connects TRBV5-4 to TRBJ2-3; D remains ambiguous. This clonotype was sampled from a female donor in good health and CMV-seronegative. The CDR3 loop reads CASIETGTDTQYF. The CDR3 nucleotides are TGTGCCAGTATAGAAACGGGCACAGATACGCAGTATTTT.